The clone carrying this T cell receptor (beta chain) was counted many times. Its specificity is unknown. This CDR3 comprises 13 residues. Germline CDR1 is MNHEY and CDR2 is SVGAGI. Trimming left V 4 bases short and J 2 bases short, with 9 bases between. TCRdb reprocessed the RT-PCR reads with MiXCR, giving one entry per CDR3 protein. The table shows 500,000 to 750,000 distinct CDR3 sequences, with 14% occurring only once. This entry comes from a study of response to subunit inactivated influenza vaccine. Findings of the study overall: Only a handful of new T cells, the authors suggested, are recruited with each seasonal influenza vaccination.

The starting material was PBMCs from blood, obtained less than 13 days after vaccination. This clonotype originated in a man aged 50 or older who received an inactivated influenza vaccine. This sequence joins TRBV6-5 and TRBJ2-7, with D perhaps TRBD1 or TRBD2 (5 bases each). CDR3 nucleotide sequence: TGTGCCAGCAGTTGGGGACGGACCTACGAGCAGTACTTC. This translates into CASSWGRTYEQYF.